This TCR beta chain derives from a study of T cells after yellow fever vaccination. Each CDR3 protein is one row after TCRdb ran MiXCR on the 5' RACE reads. The table lists approximately 300,000 distinct CDR3 sequences, under 15% of them singletons, with roughly 0.5% in the top ten. There are many counts of this clonotype. The V end lost 5 bases, the J end lost 0 bases, and 17 bases lay between the germline ends. Germline assignment: CDR1 DFQATT and CDR2 SNEGSKA (reference sequence). This CDR3 has 16 amino acids. This TCR was sampled from a man aged 25-45 years who received the YFV17D yellow fever vaccine. Sequencing used CD4+ T cells sorted from PBMCs, obtained 45 days after the yellow fever booster vaccination. This sequence joins TRBV20-1 and TRBJ2-1, with D perhaps TRBD1 (6 bases). The CDR3: CSAEGDSGYSYNEQFF. The CDR3 DNA reads TGCAGTGCTGAGGGGGATTCGGGGTACTCCTACAATGAGCAGTTCTTC.